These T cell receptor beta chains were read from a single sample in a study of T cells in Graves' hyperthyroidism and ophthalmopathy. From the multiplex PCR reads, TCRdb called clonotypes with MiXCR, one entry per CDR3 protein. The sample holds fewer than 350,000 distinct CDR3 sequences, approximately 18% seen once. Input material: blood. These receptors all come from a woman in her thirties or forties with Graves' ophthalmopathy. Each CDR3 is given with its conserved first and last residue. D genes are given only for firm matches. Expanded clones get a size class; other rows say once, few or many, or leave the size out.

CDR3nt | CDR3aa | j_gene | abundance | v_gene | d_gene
TGTGCCAGCAGTTACGGTAGGACAGGGATGACTGAAGCTTTCTTT | CASSYGRTGMTEAFF | TRBJ1-1 | - | TRBV6-5 | TRBD1
TGTGCCTGGATCGACGTTAGGGACTATAATTCACCCCTCCACTTT | CAWIDVRDYNSPLHF | TRBJ1-6 | few | TRBV30 | -
TGTGCCAGCAGCTTGACTAGCGGGAGTCTCGCCAAAAACATTCAGTACTTC | CASSLTSGSLAKNIQYF | TRBJ2-4 | many | TRBV7-2 | TRBD2
TGTGCCAGCAGTTATCCGGGACAGCTGATATACGAGCAGTACTTC | CASSYPGQLIYEQYF | TRBJ2-7 | - | TRBV5-5 | TRBD1
TGCGCCAGCAGCTTAACACGGACTTCTGGAAACACCATATATTTT | CASSLTRTSGNTIYF | TRBJ1-3 | many | TRBV5-1 | -
TGCAGTGCTAGACGTGGCGGGGCCCCCCTTGGGAACATCAATCAGCCCCAGCATTTT | CSARRGGAPLGNINQPQHF | TRBJ1-5 | - | TRBV20-1 | -
TGTGCCAGCATAAACCCCCGCCGCCTTTACGAGCAGTACTTC | CASINPRRLYEQYF | TRBJ2-7 | many | TRBV28 | -
TGTGCCACCAAACCGGGACTAGCGGCCACCGGGGAGCTGTTTTTT | CATKPGLAATGELFF | TRBJ2-2 | - | TRBV3-1 | TRBD2
TGTGCCAGCAGCTTAGTGGGGACTAGCGGGGAGACCCAGTACTTC | CASSLVGTSGETQYF | TRBJ2-5 | many | TRBV7-2 | TRBD2
TGCAGCGTTGTCTTAGCCAAAAACATTCAGTACTTC | CSVVLAKNIQYF | TRBJ2-4 | many | TRBV29-1 | -
TGTGCCAGCAGCCGGCCTTTGGGCACCGGGGAGCTGTTTTTT | CASSRPLGTGELFF | TRBJ2-2 | many | TRBV6-2/TRBV6-3 | -
TGCAGCGTTGAGCGGGAGTCAGGCTACGAGCAGTACTTC | CSVERESGYEQYF | TRBJ2-7 | - | TRBV29-1 | TRBD2
TGTGCCAGCAGTTTAGACACGCGCCGAACAGGAGACATGAACACTGAAGCTTTCTTT | CASSLDTRRTGDMNTEAFF | TRBJ1-1 | many | TRBV12-3/TRBV12-4 | -
TGTGCCAGCAGCCGGGGACAGGCAATGGGCGAGCAGTACTTC | CASSRGQAMGEQYF | TRBJ2-7 | many | TRBV7-2 | TRBD1
TGCAGTGCTAGAGATCGACTAGCGCACCCCTACGAGCAGTACTTC | CSARDRLAHPYEQYF | TRBJ2-7 | many | TRBV20-1 | TRBD2
TGTGCCAGCAGTTTCGCAGGGGTACTCGAGCAGTACTTC | CASSFAGVLEQYF | TRBJ2-7 | many | TRBV12-3/TRBV12-4 | -
TGTGCCAGCCGCCAGAGCGGGAGGTACACCGGGGAGCTGTTTTTT | CASRQSGRYTGELFF | TRBJ2-2 | many | TRBV28 | TRBD2
TGTGCCAGCAGTTTACTCACGGGGCAAGAGACCCAGTACTTC | CASSLLTGQETQYF | TRBJ2-5 | many | TRBV28 | -
TGTGCCAGCCTCACGACAGGGGTAGCTTTCTTT | CASLTTGVAFF | TRBJ1-1 | - | TRBV6-1 | TRBD1
TGTGCCTGGGGACAAGGGCTAGCGGGATATTACGAGCAGTACTTC | CAWGQGLAGYYEQYF | TRBJ2-7 | many | TRBV30 | TRBD2
TGCGCCAGCAGCTTGGGGCCCAATTGGGGACGGGACACTGAAGCTTTCTTT | CASSLGPNWGRDTEAFF | TRBJ1-1 | many | TRBV5-1 | -
TGTGCCTGGAGCCCTCGGGACTCTTGGGGTGGAAACACCATATATTTT | CAWSPRDSWGGNTIYF | TRBJ1-3 | - | TRBV30 | -
TGTGCCAGCAGGCCGGGACAACCGGAAAATTCACCCCTCCACTTT | CASRPGQPENSPLHF | TRBJ1-6 | many | TRBV12-3/TRBV12-4 | -
TGTGCCAGCAGTCAGGACAGGGGAAATAGCAATCAGCCCCAGCATTTT | CASSQDRGNSNQPQHF | TRBJ1-5 | many | TRBV6-2/TRBV6-3 | TRBD1
TGTGCCAGCAGCACTCAGACAGGGGGGTCCTACGAGCAGTACTTC | CASSTQTGGSYEQYF | TRBJ2-7 | - | TRBV6-1 | TRBD1
TGTGCCAGCAGTTTGACAGTGACCCTCTCCTACGAGCAGTACTTC | CASSLTVTLSYEQYF | TRBJ2-7 | many | TRBV12-3/TRBV12-4 | -
TGTGCCTGGAGTCCCTGGGACAGGAAGTCCTATAATTCACCCCTCCACTTT | CAWSPWDRKSYNSPLHF | TRBJ1-6 | few | TRBV30 | TRBD1
TGCAGCGTTGAAAAGGGTCAAGAGACCCAGTACTTC | CSVEKGQETQYF | TRBJ2-5 | many | TRBV29-1 | -
TGTGCCAGCAGCTCGGGGGGACTTCCCTTCTACGAGCAGTACTTC | CASSSGGLPFYEQYF | TRBJ2-7 | many | TRBV7-2 | TRBD2
TGTGCCAGCAGTTCTGCTAGCGGCGACGCGAACACCGGGGAGCTGTTTTTT | CASSSASGDANTGELFF | TRBJ2-2 | many | TRBV28 | TRBD2
TGCAGTGCTAGAGGAGAGGGGACAGGGGTGGATCAGCCCCAGCATTTT | CSARGEGTGVDQPQHF | TRBJ1-5 | many | TRBV20-1 | TRBD1
TGTGCCAGCACCAGGGGGTACCAAGAGACCCAGTACTTC | CASTRGYQETQYF | TRBJ2-5 | many | TRBV3-1 | TRBD1
TGTGCCTCAGGTGGCTACATCTTC | CASGGYIF | TRBJ1-2 | few | TRBV28 | -
TGTGCCAGCAGTATGGGGGACAGGGGATCAGAGACCCAGTACTTC | CASSMGDRGSETQYF | TRBJ2-5 | many | TRBV6-5 | TRBD1
TGTGCCAGCAGCGCCCCCGGGACAGGGGGTCAGCCCCAGCATTTT | CASSAPGTGGQPQHF | TRBJ1-5 | - | TRBV7-9 | TRBD1
TGTGCTAGTGCCCGAACAGAGACCCAGTACTTC | CASARTETQYF | TRBJ2-5 | many | TRBV12-5 | -
TGTGCCAGCAGTTACTCGACAACCTACGAGCAGTACTTC | CASSYSTTYEQYF | TRBJ2-7 | many | TRBV6-2/TRBV6-3 | -
TGTGCCAGCAGCTTAGATAGGGCCCGCAATCAGCCCCAGCATTTT | CASSLDRARNQPQHF | TRBJ1-5 | many | TRBV7-8 | -
TGTGCCAGCAGTTTGGCCCTCTTGGGTAACACTGAAGCTTTCTTT | CASSLALLGNTEAFF | TRBJ1-1 | many | TRBV27 | -
TGTGCCAGCAGTTTCCCGGGACAGGCGAACACTGAAGCTTTCTTT | CASSFPGQANTEAFF | TRBJ1-1 | many | TRBV28 | TRBD1
TGTGCCAGCAGTGCGGGCAGGGCCAACACCGGGGAGCTGTTTTTT | CASSAGRANTGELFF | TRBJ2-2 | many | TRBV6-1 | -
TGTGCCAGCAGTGATCGGGCATTCCAAGAGACCCAGTACTTC | CASSDRAFQETQYF | TRBJ2-5 | many | TRBV28 | -
TGTGCCAGCAGCGTAGCATACGGCGCTCCCGGCGGGCAGATTCCTGGAAACACCATATATTTT | CASSVAYGAPGGQIPGNTIYF | TRBJ1-3 | - | TRBV9 | -
TGTGCCAGCAGTGAAGGGGACTTCCGGTACGAGCAGTACTTC | CASSEGDFRYEQYF | TRBJ2-7 | many | TRBV6-1 | -
TGTGCCAGCAGCTTAACGGGGTTCCCAGAGACCCAGTACTTC | CASSLTGFPETQYF | TRBJ2-5 | - | TRBV7-3 | -
TGTGCCAGCAGCTTAGATCGGGGTGACCAGCCCCAGCATTTT | CASSLDRGDQPQHF | TRBJ1-5 | many | TRBV11-2 | -
TGTGCCAGCAGCGCCGGGAAGTACTTC | CASSAGKYF | TRBJ2-7 | many | TRBV6-4 | -
TGTGCCAGCAGCTTCGTCAGTTGGGAGCAGTACTTC | CASSFVSWEQYF | TRBJ2-7 | many | TRBV11-2 | -
TGTGCCAGCGCCCACCCGGGACAGGGACTTTCACCCCTCCACTTT | CASAHPGQGLSPLHF | TRBJ1-6 | many | TRBV28 | TRBD1
TGTGCCTGGACGGGGAACCTCAGGGGGACGGGGGCTTTCTTT | CAWTGNLRGTGAFF | TRBJ1-1 | many | TRBV30 | TRBD1
TGTGCCAGCAGCGTCCCCGGCGGGGAGCTGTTTTTT | CASSVPGGELFF | TRBJ2-2 | many | TRBV7-9 | -
TGTGCCAGCCAAGAAACTAGAAACTACGAGCAGTACTTC | CASQETRNYEQYF | TRBJ2-7 | many | TRBV14 | -
TGCAGCGTTGATTTTCCTAACTATGGCTACACCTTC | CSVDFPNYGYTF | TRBJ1-2 | many | TRBV29-1 | -
TGTGCCTGGAGTCCCAAACAGGGCGCTTTCTTT | CAWSPKQGAFF | TRBJ1-1 | many | TRBV30 | -
TGTGCCAGCAGTGAAAGGGGCACGGCACTTATGACCCAGTACTTC | CASSERGTALMTQYF | TRBJ2-5 | - | TRBV2 | -